These 20 T cell receptor beta chains originate from one sample sequenced in a study of pediatric ulcerative colitis. Using immunoSEQ multiplex PCR, the repertoire was profiled, and TCRdb retains in-frame clones only, with some absent. The repertoire includes a few thousand clones, approximately 90% of them detected once, and about 2% sits in the top ten. The specimen sequenced was blood. These receptors were taken from a boy younger than 18 with mild ulcerative colitis.

The rearrangement links TRBV5-5 to TRBJ2-2; 12 bases fit TRBD2. The V and J ends lost 5 bases and 4 bases, in that order; junction bases with no gene match: 6. The CDR3 runs to 16 residues. Germline loops: CDR1 SGHKS, CDR2 YYEKEE (reference sequence). The CDR3 region is CASRLSSGRATGELFF. CDR3 bases: TGTGCCAGCAGACTTTCTAGCGGGAGGGCCACCGGGGAGCTGTTTTTT.

This rearrangement joins TRBV30 to TRBJ2-4; D may be TRBD1 (6 bases). This CDR3 is built from 13 residues. Deletions cut 3 bases from V and 5 bases from J, with 11 bases between. Per germline, CDR1 GTSNPN and CDR2 SVGIG (reference sequence). The CDR3 region is CAWSRGRENIQYF. For the CDR3, the DNA is TGTGCCTGGAGCAGGGGACGAGAAAACATTCAGTACTTC.

The chain uses TRBV29-1 and TRBJ2-1; the D is unclear. Germline assignment: CDR1 SQVTM and CDR2 ANQGSEA. Trimming took 5 bases from V and 4 from J, leaving 12 bases between them. The CDR3 loop spans 13 amino acids. DNA of the CDR3: TGCAGCGTTCGCCGGCCGGTATACAATGAGCAGTTCTTC. Amino acids: CSVRRPVYNEQFF.

The chain recombines TRBV27 with TRBJ1-1; 8 bases fit TRBD1. Germline V gene sequence: CDR1 MNHEY, CDR2 SMNVEV (reference sequence). Losses at the gene ends were 1 base for V and 6 bases for J; bases not matched to a gene: 7. The CDR3 covers 15 residues. This CDR3 is CASSLFAGGDAEAFF. CDR3 DNA sequence: TGTGCCAGCAGTTTATTCGCAGGGGGCGATGCTGAAGCTTTCTTT.

The rearrangement links TRBV28 to TRBJ2-5, with D perhaps TRBD2 (6 bases). This CDR3 comprises 13 residues. Germline CDR1 MDHEN, CDR2 SYDVKM. Trimming cost V 6 bases and J 1 base, with 9 bases left between them. The CDR3: CASRDGGQETQYF. The CDR3 nucleotides are TGTGCCAGCAGAGACGGGGGCCAAGAGACCCAGTACTTC.

The rearrangement links TRBV7-9 to TRBJ2-1; 16 bases match TRBD2. Trimming cost V 0 bases and J 11 bases; bases outside gene matches: 13. In germline, CDR1 is SEHNR, CDR2 FQNEAQ (reference sequence). The CDR3 contains 19 residues. CDR3: CASSLAYQGTSGRGLKQFF. In nucleotides, the CDR3 is TGTGCCAGCAGCTTAGCTTACCAAGGGACTAGCGGGAGGGGGTTAAAGCAGTTCTTC. Looking up the rest from reference TRBV7-9 and TRBJ2-1 gives the full variable domain: DTGVSQNPRHKITKRGQNVTFRCDPISEHNRLYWYRQTLGQGPEFLTYFQNEAQLEKSRLLSDRFSAERPKGSFSTLEIQRTEQGDSAMYLCASSLAYQGTSGRGLKQFFGPGTRLTVL.

The gene calls are TRBV5-4 and TRBJ1-5; 9 positions match TRBD1. J lost 3 bases, V lost 3 bases, and 7 bases had no gene match. The germline CDR1 and CDR2 sequences are SGHNT and YYREEE (reference sequence). This CDR3 contains 16 residues. CDR3: CASSSGNRGPNQPQHF. The CDR3 DNA reads as TGTGCCAGCAGCTCGGGTAACAGGGGGCCCAATCAGCCCCAGCATTTT.

This sequence joins TRBV7-9 and TRBJ2-6, with D perhaps matching TRBD2 (6 bases). CDR1 and CDR2 from the germline V gene are SEHNR and FQNEAQ (reference sequence). V was trimmed by 5 bases and J by 2 bases, leaving 16 bases between them. This CDR3 comprises 17 residues. CDR3 coding DNA: TGTGCCAGCAGCGGGTGGCGGGAACTGACTGGGGCCAACGTCCTGACTTTC. This sequence encodes CASSGWRELTGANVLTF.

The chain uses TRBV7-9 and TRBJ1-1, with D unresolved. Per germline, CDR1 SEHNR and CDR2 FQNEAQ (reference sequence). The CDR3 extends over 14 amino acids. V was clipped by 2 bases and J by 2 bases, with 9 bases between them. The DNA for the CDR3 is TGTGCCAGCAGCTTACATATCTCCAACACTGAAGCTTTCTTT. Translation gives CASSLHISNTEAFF.

This chain uses TRBV19 with TRBJ1-5; D not resolved. CDR3 length equals 18 residues. Germline V lookup: CDR1 LNHDA, CDR2 SQIVND (reference sequence). V lost 7 bases and J 4 bases, leaving 26 bases between the germline ends. The CDR3 DNA reads TGTGCCAGTACCTCGGTCCCAAATCGGGCACGGGGAAATCAGCCCCAGCATTTT. Its protein product is CASTSVPNRARGNQPQHF. The complete variable domain, with remaining parts taken from reference TRBV19 and TRBJ1-5, reads DGGITQSPKYLFRKEGQNVTLSCEQNLNHDAMYWYRQDPGQGLRLIYYSQIVNDFQKGDIAEGYSVSREKKESFPLTVTSAQKNPTAFYLCASTSVPNRARGNQPQHFGDGTRLSIL.

The chain uses TRBV28 and TRBJ1-5; 8 bases line up with TRBD1. J lost 0 bases, V lost 3 bases, and 4 bases had no gene match. Germline CDR1 MDHEN, CDR2 SYDVKM. This CDR3 comprises 16 residues. CDR3 nucleotides: TGTGCCAGCAGTTTGCGACAGGGGATTAGCAATCAGCCCCAGCATTTT. Translating gives CASSLRQGISNQPQHF.

The rearrangement uses TRBV5-1 and TRBJ2-1, with 10 bases aligning to TRBD1. Germline lookup yields CDR1 SGHRS and CDR2 YFSETQ. The ends lost 3 bases at V and 6 bases at J; junction bases unmatched: 9. This CDR3 contains 16 residues. CDR3 nucleotide sequence: TGCGCCAGCAGCTCTCCGGACAGGGGGGAAAGCAATGAGCAGTTCTTC. Amino acids: CASSSPDRGESNEQFF.

This clone was seen a few times. The chain employs TRBV10-1 and TRBJ1-5; a weak D match, TRBD1 (5 bases). Deletions cut 8 bases from V and 4 bases from J, with 15 bases between. Germline lookup yields CDR1 WNHNN and CDR2 SYGVQD (reference sequence). This CDR3 spans 14 amino acids. The CDR3: CASRGGEINQPQHF. The CDR3, as DNA: TGCGCCAGCCGGGGCGGAGAGATTAATCAGCCCCAGCATTTT.

V and J are TRBV30 and TRBJ1-5, with TRBD1 as a possible D gene (5 bases). The V gene lost 3 bases and the J gene lost 9 bases, with 18 bases spanning the gap. CDR3 length equals 14 residues. The V gene's germline CDR1 is GTSNPN and CDR2 SVGIG (reference sequence). CDR3 protein: CAWSYGGSFGPQHF. The DNA of the CDR3 is TGTGCCTGGAGCTATGGGGGGTCCTTTGGGCCCCAGCATTTT.

The chain uses TRBV28 and TRBJ2-2, with TRBD2 matching over 10 bases. The germline gives CDR1 MDHEN, CDR2 SYDVKM. The V gene end was trimmed by 5 bases and the J gene end by 5 bases; junction bases not matched to a gene: 5. This CDR3 has 15 residues. The CDR3 DNA reads TGTGCCAGCAGTCCTAGCGGGAGAAAGACCGGGGAGCTGTTTTTT. This encodes CASSPSGRKTGELFF. Complete variable domain (other parts from reference TRBV28 and TRBJ2-2): DVKVTQSSRYLVKRTGEKVFLECVQDMDHENMFWYRQDPGLGLRLIYFSYDVKMKEKGDIPEGYSVSREKKERFSLILESASTNQTSMYLCASSPSGRKTGELFFGEGSRLTVL.

The rearrangement joins TRBV18 to TRBJ2-3, with D perhaps TRBD1 (6 bases). V lost 6 bases and J 0 bases, leaving 13 bases between the germline ends. The CDR3 is 15 residues long. Germline V gene data show CDR1 as KGHSH and CDR2 as LQKENI. The CDR3 coding sequence is TGTGCCAGCTCGGGAAGACAGGCGAGCACAGATACGCAGTATTTT. It yields the protein CASSGRQASTDTQYF.

This clone was seen just once. The chain carries TRBV6-4 and TRBJ2-3, with 12 bases that match TRBD2. Germline CDR1 reads MRHNA; CDR2 reads SNTAGT. Unmatched junction bases numbered 0, after V lost 8 bases and J lost 3 bases. CDR3 size: 13 residues. CDR3 bases: TGTGCCAGCGGGACTAGCGGGACAGATACGCAGTATTTT. Its translation is CASGTSGTDTQYF.

V is TRBV14 and J is TRBJ2-7; TRBD2 matches 8 bases. This CDR3 has 14 residues. After removal of 4 bases from V and 1 base from J, the junction contained 3 bases not matched to a gene. The germline V gene has CDR1 SGHDN and CDR2 FVKESK. The CDR3 reads CASSLSGASYEQYF. CDR3 nucleotides: TGTGCCAGCAGCCTTAGCGGGGCTTCCTACGAGCAGTACTTC.

This sequence joins TRBV28 and TRBJ1-1; no clear D. The CDR3 spans 12 residues. CDR1 is MDHEN and CDR2 is SYDVKM in the germline V gene. Trimming took 3 bases from V and 2 from J, leaving 4 bases between them. The CDR3 nucleotides are TGTGCCAGCAGTTTGGGCAACACTGAAGCTTTCTTT. Encoded protein: CASSLGNTEAFF. The variable domain in full, completed from reference TRBV28 and TRBJ1-1, reads DVKVTQSSRYLVKRTGEKVFLECVQDMDHENMFWYRQDPGLGLRLIYFSYDVKMKEKGDIPEGYSVSREKKERFSLILESASTNQTSMYLCASSLGNTEAFFGQGTRLTVV.

The chain couples TRBV6-1 to TRBJ1-1, with D perhaps TRBD1 (5 bases). Germline values: CDR1 MNHNS, CDR2 SASEGT. V was clipped by 4 bases and J by 4 bases, with 13 bases between them. The CDR3 loop spans 14 amino acids. The CDR3 here is CASSGPGLGTEAFF. Written as DNA, the CDR3 is TGTGCCAGCAGTGGACCGGGGCTGGGCACTGAAGCTTTCTTT.